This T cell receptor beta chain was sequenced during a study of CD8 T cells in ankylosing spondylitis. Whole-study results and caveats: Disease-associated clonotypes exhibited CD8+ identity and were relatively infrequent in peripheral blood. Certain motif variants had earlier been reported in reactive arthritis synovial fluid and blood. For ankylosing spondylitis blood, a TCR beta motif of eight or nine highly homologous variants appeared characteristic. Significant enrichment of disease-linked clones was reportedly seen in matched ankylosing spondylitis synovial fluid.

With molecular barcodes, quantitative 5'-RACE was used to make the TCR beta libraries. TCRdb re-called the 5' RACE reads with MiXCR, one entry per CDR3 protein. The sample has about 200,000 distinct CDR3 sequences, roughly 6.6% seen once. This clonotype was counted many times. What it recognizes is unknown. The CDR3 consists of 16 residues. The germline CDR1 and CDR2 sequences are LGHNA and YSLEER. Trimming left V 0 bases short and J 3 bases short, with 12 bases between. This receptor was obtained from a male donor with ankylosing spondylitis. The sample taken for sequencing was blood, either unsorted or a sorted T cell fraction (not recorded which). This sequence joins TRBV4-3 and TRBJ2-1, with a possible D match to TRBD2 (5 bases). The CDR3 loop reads CASSQDSRADYNEQFF. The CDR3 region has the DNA TGCGCCAGCAGCCAAGATAGTAGAGCGGACTACAATGAGCAGTTCTTC.